This T cell receptor beta chain derives from a study of T cells in Graves' hyperthyroidism and ophthalmopathy (dated by TCRdb to about 2019). Describing the broader study: Peripheral blood was collected at initial diagnosis, before any treatment. To identify TCR V-J signatures that set the groups apart, the researchers used a discovery cohort of about a hundred patients, made up of 40 to 45 with Graves' ophthalmopathy and about 60 with stable Graves' hyperthyroidism. Prospective prediction of ophthalmopathy was tested in an independent validation cohort consisting of about 19 hyperthyroidism patients and 15 or so patients who later progressed to ophthalmopathy. The roughly 91 discovery patients were randomly split 7:3 into training and test sets. In addition, the study compared T-cell repertoires in thyroid tissue and in blood from about 6 Graves' hyperthyroidism patients. After blood sampling, hyperthyroidism patients were treated with methimazole at a starting dose of 30 mg daily, and ophthalmopathy patients were treated with high-dose intravenous methylprednisolone. TCR Vbeta CDR3 sequencing of 130 to 150 peripheral blood samples (around 45 ophthalmopathy, over 70 hyperthyroidism and some 17 progressor patients) is reported in the paper.

Amplification of TCR beta CDR3 regions was carried out from RNA transcripts. A first-round RT-PCR of the TCR CDR3 used the HTBI primer set with the Qiagen OneStep RT-PCR kit. Libraries were constructed in a second round of multiplex PCR, after which size selection and purification were performed. The libraries were sequenced on an Illumina HiSeq2000 using paired-end 100 bp reads. The study's processing was this. Raw data were processed with SOAPnuke, discarding reads with adapters, uncalled bases, mean Phred below 15, or no exact constant-primer or identifier match. COPE v1.2.5 was used to merge the high-quality paired reads, and each unique nucleotide sequence was defined as a clonotype. MiTCR v1.1 was used to align the clonotypes against IMGT TRBV, TRBD and TRBJ reference segments. The analysis was restricted to V-J combinations with a frequency above 0.0001, which together covered approximately 99% of the repertoires. The TCS score was defined as the ratio of F50 (clonal expansion) to E x V (chaos), calculated using BLOSUM62-based TCRdist between CDR3 peptides within each V-J. Welch's t-statistics and random forest reduced several hundred V-J features to 10 to 15, which were used in a naive Bayes classifier (R e1071). Through fastp at Q25 and MiXCR, TCRdb rebuilt clones from the public reads, retaining in-frame beta chains. Each entry is one CDR3 protein sequence, shown with its most common DNA and genes. V and J calls and clone size were set by TCRdb, not the authors. The sample table holds about 520,000 distinct CDR3 sequences, of which 24% were seen once. The biggest ten clones account for about 11% of the sample.

Taken from cysteine to phenylalanine, the CDR3 has 16 residues. The entry retains the CDR3 DNA only, 48 bases that are in frame from base 1. Trimming removed 1 base from V and 6 bases from J, leaving 21 bases between the germline ends. CDR1 is given as GTSNPN and CDR2 as SVGIG, both from the germline V gene (reference sequence). Moderately to severely active disease, a Clinical Activity Score of at least 3, a NOSPECS grade of at least 4, and a duration under 3 months were present in ophthalmopathy patients. Patients with uncontrolled infections, other autoimmune diseases, pregnancy or lactation were excluded. Clinical symptoms, serum thyroxine and TRAb, thyroid ultrasound, and orbital computed tomography formed the basis for the diagnoses. PBMCs were separated from 7.5 to 10 ml of fresh peripheral blood using Ficoll-Paque density gradient centrifugation. Trizol reagent was used to extract total RNA, and RNA quality was then checked on an Agilent 2100 Bioanalyzer.

Points the paper makes about the study in general: Ophthalmopathy was separated from stable hyperthyroidism by a 13 V-J signature model, with around 90% sensitivity and about 81% specificity obtained in cross-validation and 80%/75% obtained in testing. Sample size was not statistically predetermined, and investigators were not blinded to group allocation. In validation, the model predicted progression to ophthalmopathy with over 65% sensitivity and roughly 75% specificity, a median of 6.5 months before onset. Most expanded thyroid clonotypes (frequency above 0.001) were also found in blood, which suggests that blood repertoires may mirror thyroid immune responses.

About this clonotype itself: The specificity of this receptor is unknown. One base away there is no much larger clone; base qualities are not given.

The clonotype comes from a woman aged 30 to 39 with Graves' ophthalmopathy. The chain is assembled from TRBV30 and TRBJ1-1; the D segment cannot be called with confidence. Sequenced: blood. This receptor carries the CDR3 CAWSAPTFDGNSEAFF. The DNA is as follows: TGTGCCTGGAGTGCCCCGACCTTTGACGGAAACTCTGAAGCTTTCTTT.